This T cell receptor beta chain came from a study of OX40 agonist ivuxolimab in advanced cancers. The V segment lost 3 bases and the J segment 6 bases; nucleotides outside the gene matches: 4. Germline V CDR1 and CDR2: KGHSH, LQKENI. This CDR3 is built from 15 residues. For this clone: The antigen is unknown.

The table came from immunoSEQ multiplex PCR; TCRdb's copy has only in-frame clones and leaves some out. The table includes roughly 82,000 clones, approximately 87% detected once. Broader study findings: Relatively little clonal expansion, among the lowest observed, appeared in partial responders at 0.1-3.0 mg/kg.

The receptor was derived from an adult with an advanced solid tumor such as melanoma, head and neck, liver or kidney cancer. Specimen: CD4+ or CD8+ T cells sorted from blood, collected in a trial of the OX40 agonist ivuxolimab. The chain recombines TRBV18 with TRBJ1-4, with 10 positions matching TRBD1. The CDR3 is CASSPGTGAHEKLFF. The CDR3 DNA reads TGTGCCAGCTCACCTGGGACAGGGGCCCATGAAAAACTGTTTTTT.